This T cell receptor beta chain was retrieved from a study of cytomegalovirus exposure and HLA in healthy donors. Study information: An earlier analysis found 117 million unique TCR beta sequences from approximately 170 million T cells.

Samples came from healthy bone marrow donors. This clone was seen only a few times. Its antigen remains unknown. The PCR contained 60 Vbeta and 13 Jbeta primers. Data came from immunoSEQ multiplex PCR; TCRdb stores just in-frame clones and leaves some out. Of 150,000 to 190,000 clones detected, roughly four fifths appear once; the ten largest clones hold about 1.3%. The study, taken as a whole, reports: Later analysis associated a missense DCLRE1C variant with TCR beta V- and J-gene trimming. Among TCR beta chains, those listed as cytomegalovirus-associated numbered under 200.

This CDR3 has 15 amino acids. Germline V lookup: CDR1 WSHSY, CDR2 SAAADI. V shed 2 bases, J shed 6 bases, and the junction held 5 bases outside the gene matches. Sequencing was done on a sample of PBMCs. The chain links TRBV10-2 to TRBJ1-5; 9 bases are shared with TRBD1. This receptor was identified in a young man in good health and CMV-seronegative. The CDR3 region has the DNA TGCGCCAGCAGTGAGCCCCCGGACAGGGGTCAGCCCCAGCATTTT. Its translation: CASSEPPDRGQPQHF.